This T cell receptor beta chain was recorded in a study of cytomegalovirus exposure and HLA in healthy donors. The overall study: Inside one of the first data releases sat tens of millions of unique TCRs taken from HLA-typed donors. Study-wide findings and caveats: In the analysis, some V segments, TRBV6-2 and TRBV6-3 included, were excluded as indistinguishable. Later analysis identified 16,951 TCR beta sequences associated with HLA alleles, using a false discovery rate threshold of 0.05. In a later analysis, TCR beta V- and J-gene trimming showed a link to a missense DCLRE1C variant.

Per germline, CDR1 MNHEY and CDR2 SVGAGI. V was clipped by 6 bases and J by 3 bases; unmatched bases: 7. The CDR3 totals 15 residues. The PCR had 60 Vbeta and 13 Jbeta primers. Measured with immunoSEQ multiplex PCR; TCRdb has only the in-frame clones, and not every one. The data contain about 69,000 clones, roughly 74% of them singletons. As for this clone: Its antigen is not identified.

The origin of this receptor is a woman aged 60-75 years in good health and CMV-seropositive. The sample consisted of PBMCs. V is TRBV6-5 and J is TRBJ2-5, with TRBD2 matching 10 bases. CDR3 residues: CASRGRTSGEETQYF. CDR3 DNA: TGTGCCAGCAGGGGGCGTACTAGCGGGGAAGAGACCCAGTACTTC.